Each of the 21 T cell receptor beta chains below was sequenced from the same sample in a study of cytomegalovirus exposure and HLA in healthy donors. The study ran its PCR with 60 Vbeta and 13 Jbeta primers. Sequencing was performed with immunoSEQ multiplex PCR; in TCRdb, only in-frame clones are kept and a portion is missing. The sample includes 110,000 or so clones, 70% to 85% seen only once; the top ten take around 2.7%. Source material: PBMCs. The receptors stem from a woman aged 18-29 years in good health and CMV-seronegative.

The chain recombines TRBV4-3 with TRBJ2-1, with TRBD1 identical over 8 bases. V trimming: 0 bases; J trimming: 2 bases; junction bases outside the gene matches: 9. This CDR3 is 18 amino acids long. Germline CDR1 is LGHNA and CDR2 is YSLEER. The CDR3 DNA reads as TGCGCCAGCAGCCAAGATCCCCGGACAGGGATTCCCTACAATGAGCAGTTCTTC. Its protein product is CASSQDPRTGIPYNEQFF.

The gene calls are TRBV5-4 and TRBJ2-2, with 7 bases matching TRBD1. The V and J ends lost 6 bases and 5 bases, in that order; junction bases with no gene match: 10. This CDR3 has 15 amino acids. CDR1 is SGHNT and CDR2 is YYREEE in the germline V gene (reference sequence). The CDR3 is CASTTQGLQTGELFF. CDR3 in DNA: TGTGCCAGCACCACACAGGGGCTTCAGACCGGGGAGCTGTTTTTT. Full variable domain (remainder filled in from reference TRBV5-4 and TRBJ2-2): ETGVTQSPTHLIKTRGQQVTLRCSSQSGHNTVSWYQQALGQGPQFIFQYYREEENGRGNFPPRFSGLQFPNYSSELNVNALELDDSALYLCASTTQGLQTGELFFGEGSRLTVL.

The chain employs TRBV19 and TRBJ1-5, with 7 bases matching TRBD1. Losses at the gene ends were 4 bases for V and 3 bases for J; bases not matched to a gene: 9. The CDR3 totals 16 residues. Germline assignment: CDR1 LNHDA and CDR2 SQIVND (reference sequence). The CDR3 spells CASSTDRARHNQPQHF. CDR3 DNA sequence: TGTGCCAGTAGTACCGACAGGGCCAGGCACAATCAGCCCCAGCATTTT.

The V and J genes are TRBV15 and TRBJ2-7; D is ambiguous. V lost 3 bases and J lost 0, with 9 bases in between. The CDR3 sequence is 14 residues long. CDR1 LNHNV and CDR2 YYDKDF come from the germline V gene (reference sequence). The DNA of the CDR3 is TGTGCCACCAGCAGGACTGTCAGCTCCTACGAGCAGTACTTC. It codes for CATSRTVSSYEQYF.

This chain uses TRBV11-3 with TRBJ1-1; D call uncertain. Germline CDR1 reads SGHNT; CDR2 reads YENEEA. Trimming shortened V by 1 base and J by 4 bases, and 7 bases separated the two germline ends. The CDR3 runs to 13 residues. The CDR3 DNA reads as TGTGCCAGCAGCTTAGGTCGGTTCACTGAAGCTTTCTTT. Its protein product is CASSLGRFTEAFF.

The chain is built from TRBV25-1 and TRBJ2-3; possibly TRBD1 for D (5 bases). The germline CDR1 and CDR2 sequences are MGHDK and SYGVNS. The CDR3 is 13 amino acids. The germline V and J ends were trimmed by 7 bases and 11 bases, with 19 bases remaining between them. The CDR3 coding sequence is TGTGCCAGCAACGATAATATCAGGGTGGGGCAGTATTTT. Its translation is CASNDNIRVGQYF.

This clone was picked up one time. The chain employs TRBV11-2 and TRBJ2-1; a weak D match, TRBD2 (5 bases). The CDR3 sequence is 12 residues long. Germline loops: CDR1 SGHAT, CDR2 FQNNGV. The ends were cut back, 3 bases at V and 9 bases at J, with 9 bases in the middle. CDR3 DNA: TGTGCCAGCAGCTTCGGACTTGGTGAGCAGTTCTTC. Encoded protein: CASSFGLGEQFF.

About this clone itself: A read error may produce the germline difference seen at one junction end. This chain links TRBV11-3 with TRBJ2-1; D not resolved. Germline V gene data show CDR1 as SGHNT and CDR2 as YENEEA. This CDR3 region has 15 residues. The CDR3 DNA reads TGTGCCAGCAGCATAGAAGCGAATTCCTACAATGAGCAGTTCTTC. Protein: CASSIEANSYNEQFF. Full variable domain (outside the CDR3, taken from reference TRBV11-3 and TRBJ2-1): EAGVVQSPRYKIIEKKQPVAFWCNPISGHNTLYWYLQNLGQGPELLIRYENEEAVDDSQLPKDRFSAERLKGVDSTLKIQPAELGDSAVYLCASSIEANSYNEQFFGPGTRLTVL.

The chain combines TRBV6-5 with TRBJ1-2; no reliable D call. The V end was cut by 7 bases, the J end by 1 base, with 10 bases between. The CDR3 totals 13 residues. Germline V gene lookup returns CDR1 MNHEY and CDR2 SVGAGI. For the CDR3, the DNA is TGTGCCAGCAAGCGTACTGGTAACTATGGCTACACCTTC. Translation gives CASKRTGNYGYTF.

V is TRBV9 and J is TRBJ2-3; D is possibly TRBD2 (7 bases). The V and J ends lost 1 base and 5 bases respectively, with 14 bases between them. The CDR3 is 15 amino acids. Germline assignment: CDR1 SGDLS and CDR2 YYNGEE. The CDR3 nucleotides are TGTGCCAGCAGCGTAAGGGCGGGGGCGGTAGATACGCAGTATTTT. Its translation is CASSVRAGAVDTQYF. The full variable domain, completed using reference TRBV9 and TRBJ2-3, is DSGVTQTPKHLITATGQRVTLRCSPRSGDLSVYWYQQSLDQGLQFLIQYYNGEERAKGNILERFSAQQFPDLHSELNLSSLELGDSALYFCASSVRAGAVDTQYFGPGTRLTVL.

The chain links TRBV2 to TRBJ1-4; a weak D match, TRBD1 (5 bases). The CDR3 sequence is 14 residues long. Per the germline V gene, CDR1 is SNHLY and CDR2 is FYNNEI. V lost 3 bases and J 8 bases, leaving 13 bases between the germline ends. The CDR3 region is CASSDPQGWEKLFF. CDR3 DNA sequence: TGTGCCAGCAGTGACCCCCAGGGTTGGGAAAAACTGTTTTTT.

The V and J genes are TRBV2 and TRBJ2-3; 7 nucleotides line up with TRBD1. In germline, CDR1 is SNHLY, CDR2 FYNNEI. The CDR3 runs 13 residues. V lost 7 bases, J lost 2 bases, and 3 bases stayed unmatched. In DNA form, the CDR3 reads TGTGCCAGCATGGGACAGTCCACAGATACGCAGTATTTT. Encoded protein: CASMGQSTDTQYF.

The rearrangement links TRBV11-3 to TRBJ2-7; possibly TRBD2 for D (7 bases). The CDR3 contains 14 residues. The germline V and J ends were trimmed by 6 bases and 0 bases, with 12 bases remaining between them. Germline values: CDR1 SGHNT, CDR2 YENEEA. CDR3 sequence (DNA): TGTGCCAGCAGTAAGGGGGGGAGCTCCTACGAGCAGTACGTC. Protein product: CASSKGGSSYEQYV.

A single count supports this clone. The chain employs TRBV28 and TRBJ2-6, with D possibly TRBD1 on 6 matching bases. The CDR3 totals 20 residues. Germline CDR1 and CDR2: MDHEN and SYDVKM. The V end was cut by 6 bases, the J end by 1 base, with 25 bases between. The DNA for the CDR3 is TGTGCCAGCAGCTACAGGGTCTTCAGTACCCCGAGATCTGGGGCCAACGTCCTGACTTTC. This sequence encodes CASSYRVFSTPRSGANVLTF.

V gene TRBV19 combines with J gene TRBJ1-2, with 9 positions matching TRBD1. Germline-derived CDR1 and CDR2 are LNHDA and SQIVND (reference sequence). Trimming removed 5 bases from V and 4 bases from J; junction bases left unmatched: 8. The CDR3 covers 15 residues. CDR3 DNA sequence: TGTGCCAGTAGTCCGAGACAGGGGGGAAGCTATGGCTACACCTTC. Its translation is CASSPRQGGSYGYTF.

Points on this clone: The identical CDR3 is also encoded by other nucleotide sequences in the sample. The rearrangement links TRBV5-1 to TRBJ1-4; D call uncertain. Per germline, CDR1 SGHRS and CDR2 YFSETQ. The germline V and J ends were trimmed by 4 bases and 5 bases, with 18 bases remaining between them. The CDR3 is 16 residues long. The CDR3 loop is CASSLDAYSGNEKLFF. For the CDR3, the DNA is TGCGCCAGCAGCCTGGACGCGTACAGCGGAAATGAAAAACTGTTTTTT.

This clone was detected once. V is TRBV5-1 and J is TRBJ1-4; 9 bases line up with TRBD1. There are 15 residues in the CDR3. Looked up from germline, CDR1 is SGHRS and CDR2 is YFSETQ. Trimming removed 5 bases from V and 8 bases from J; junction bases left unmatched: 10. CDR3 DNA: TGCGCCAGCAGTCGTTCGGGACAGGGCAGCGAAAAACTGTTTTTT. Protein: CASSRSGQGSEKLFF. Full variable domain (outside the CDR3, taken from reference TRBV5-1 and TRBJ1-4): KAGVTQTPRYLIKTRGQQVTLSCSPISGHRSVSWYQQTPGQGLQFLFEYFSETQRNKGNFPGRFSGRQFSNSRSEMNVSTLELGDSALYLCASSRSGQGSEKLFFGSGTQLSVL.

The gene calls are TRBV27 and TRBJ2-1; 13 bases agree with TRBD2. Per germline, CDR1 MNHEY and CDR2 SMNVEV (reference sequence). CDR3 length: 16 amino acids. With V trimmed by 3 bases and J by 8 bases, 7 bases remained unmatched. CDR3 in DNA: TGTGCCAGCAGTTTCCCGGGACTAGCGGGACGTGATGAGCAGTTCTTC. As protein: CASSFPGLAGRDEQFF.

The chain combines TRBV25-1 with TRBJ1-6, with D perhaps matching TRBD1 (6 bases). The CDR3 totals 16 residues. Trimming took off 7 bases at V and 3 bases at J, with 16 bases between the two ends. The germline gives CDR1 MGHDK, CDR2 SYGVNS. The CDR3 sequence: CASMSSDSYYNSPLHF. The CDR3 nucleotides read TGTGCCAGCATGAGTTCGGACAGCTACTATAATTCACCCCTCCACTTT.

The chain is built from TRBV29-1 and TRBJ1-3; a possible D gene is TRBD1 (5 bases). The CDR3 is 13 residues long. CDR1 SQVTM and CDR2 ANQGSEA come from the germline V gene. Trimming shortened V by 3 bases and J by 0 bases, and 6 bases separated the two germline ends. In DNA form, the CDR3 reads TGCAGCGTTGAGGGGCTCTCTGGAAACACCATATATTTT. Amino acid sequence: CSVEGLSGNTIYF.

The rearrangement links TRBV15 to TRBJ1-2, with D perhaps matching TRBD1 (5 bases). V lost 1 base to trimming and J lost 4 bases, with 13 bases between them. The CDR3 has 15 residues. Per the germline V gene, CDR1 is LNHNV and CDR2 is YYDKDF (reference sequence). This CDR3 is CATSRGRDYLYGYTF. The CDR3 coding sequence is TGTGCCACCAGCAGAGGTAGGGACTACCTCTATGGCTACACCTTC.